Here is one T cell receptor beta chain with its context. The source of the sample is a study of control samples from healthy donors and cancer patients. Only in-frame clones appear in the TCRdb table, and some are missing; sequencing was by immunoSEQ multiplex PCR. The sample lists about 150,000 clones; about 94% were seen once. V lost 1 base to trimming and J lost 4 bases; unmatched junction nucleotides: 2. The length of the CDR3 is 15 residues. The V gene's germline CDR1 is SGHTS and CDR2 YDEGEE. This chain uses TRBV5-8 with TRBJ2-1; the match to TRBD2 covers 10 bases. This receptor was identified in a man aged 35 to 55 in good health. Sequencing was carried out using blood. The CDR3 is CASSLTSGDYNEQFF. The CDR3 bases are TGTGCCAGCAGCTTGACTAGCGGGGATTACAATGAGCAGTTCTTC.